This T cell receptor beta chain stems from a study of beta chain features in type 1 diabetes. About the research overall: Age and gender were similar between patients and healthy donors, as were cell yields.

This clone was counted only a few times. Its antigen remains unidentified. Findings and limits, study-wide: Within the patient group, naive, central memory and Treg TCRB repertoires appeared more similar to each other than within healthy donors.

Expressed TCRB transcripts were sequenced after all isolated RNA was converted to cDNA. The protocol was immunoSEQ multiplex PCR, while the TCRdb copy is restricted to in-frame clones and leaves out a portion. The sample gives under 800,000 clones, 15% of which show up once; about 0.087% is in the top ten. There are 14 residues in the CDR3. V was cut by 5 bases and J by 5 bases, with 15 bases left in between. Germline CDR1 is MNHNS and CDR2 is SASEGT. The clonotype comes from a man between 18 and 29 years old in good health. This chain connects TRBV6-1 to TRBJ1-1; D is undetermined. Sequencing used naive CD4+ T cells from blood. CDR3 DNA sequence: TGTGCCAGCAGTCCGGACTTCGCGGGAACTGAAGCTTTCTTT. Encoded protein: CASSPDFAGTEAFF.